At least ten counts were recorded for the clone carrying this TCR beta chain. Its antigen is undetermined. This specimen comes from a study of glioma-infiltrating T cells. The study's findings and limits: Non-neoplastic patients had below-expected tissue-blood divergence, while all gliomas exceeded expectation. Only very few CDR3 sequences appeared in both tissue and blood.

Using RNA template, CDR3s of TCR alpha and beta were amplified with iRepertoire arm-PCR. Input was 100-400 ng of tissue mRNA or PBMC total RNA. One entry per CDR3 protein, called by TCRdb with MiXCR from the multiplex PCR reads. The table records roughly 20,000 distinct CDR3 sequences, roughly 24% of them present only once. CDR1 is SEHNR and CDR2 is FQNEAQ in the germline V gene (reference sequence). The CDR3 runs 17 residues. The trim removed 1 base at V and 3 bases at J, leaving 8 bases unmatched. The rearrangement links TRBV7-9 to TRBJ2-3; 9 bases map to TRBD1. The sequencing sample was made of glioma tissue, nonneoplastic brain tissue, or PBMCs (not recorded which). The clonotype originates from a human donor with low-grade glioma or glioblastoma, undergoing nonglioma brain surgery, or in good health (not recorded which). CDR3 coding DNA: TGTGCCAGCAGCTTAGGTGAGGGACAGGGCCTGACAGATACGCAGTATTTT. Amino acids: CASSLGEGQGLTDTQYF.